Listed below are T cell receptor beta chains from one sample, sequenced in a study of beta chain features in type 1 diabetes. Repertoires were generated with immunoSEQ multiplex PCR, while TCRdb's copy carries only in-frame clones and drops some. Of 20,000 to 30,000 clones listed, around 69% are singletons. The specimen was Tregs from blood. All receptors come from a man between 18 and 29 years old with type 1 diabetes. The CDR3 runs from the conserved cysteine through the conserved F or W. A D gene is named only where the DNA matches it firmly. Part of the rows lack a size; the others show once, few, many or a class for expanded clones.

d_gene	j_gene	len	abundance	v_gene	CDR3aa	CDR3nt
TRBD2	TRBJ2-1	16	NA	TRBV5-1	CASSLAASGSYNEQFF	TGCGCCAGCAGCTTGGCCGCTAGCGGGAGTTACAATGAGCAGTTCTTC
NA	TRBJ2-1	16	NA	TRBV4-2	CASSREVASGSRGEFF	NA
NA	TRBJ1-1	15	NA	TRBV19	CASSIEGGQNAEAFF	TGTGCCAGTAGTATAGAGGGGGGGCAAAACGCTGAAGCTTTCTTT
NA	TRBJ2-3	11	once	TRBV5-1	CASSFSAAQYF	TGCGCCAGCAGCTTCTCCGCGGCGCAGTATTTT
NA	TRBJ1-6	15	few	TRBV7-2	CASSLTSSYNSPLHF	TGTGCCAGCAGCTTAACTAGCTCCTATAATTCACCCCTCCACTTT
NA	TRBJ2-7	13	few	TRBV5-6	CASSLVQSYEQYF	TGTGCCAGCAGCTTGGTCCAGTCCTACGAGCAGTACTTC
TRBD1	TRBJ2-4	13	NA	TRBV7-2	CASKGQEKNIQYF	TGTGCCAGCAAGGGACAGGAGAAAAACATTCAGTACTTC
NA	TRBJ2-2	13	NA	TRBV18	CASSPLAAGELFF	TGTGCCAGCTCACCACTAGCTGCCGGGGAGCTGTTTTTT
NA	TRBJ1-5	13	NA	TRBV5-1	CASSLTGFPPQHF	TGCGCCAGCAGCTTAACAGGCTTTCCGCCCCAGCATTTT
TRBD1	TRBJ2-3	15	medium-sized	TRBV7-9	CASSLADRGRDTQYF	TGTGCCAGCAGCTTAGCGGATAGGGGGCGAGATACGCAGTATTTT
NA	TRBJ2-7	13	few	TRBV7-2	CASSLAVGYEQYF	TGTGCCAGCAGCTTAGCAGTGGGCTACGAGCAGTACTTC
NA	TRBJ1-5	16	NA	TRBV7-8	CASNGGGLNSNQPQHF	TGTGCCAGCAACGGGGGGGGGCTAAATAGCAATCAGCCCCAGCATTTT
NA	TRBJ2-1	11	NA	TRBV5-1	CASRASGEQFF	TGCGCCAGCAGGGCCAGCGGTGAGCAGTTCTTC
NA	TRBJ1-4	16	few	TRBV7-8	CASSLFGRQVNEKLFF	TGTGCCAGCAGCTTATTTGGTCGACAGGTTAATGAAAAACTGTTTTTT
TRBD1	TRBJ2-3	16	NA	TRBV5-4	CASSPLGGTGPDTQYF	TGTGCCAGCAGCCCACTTGGGGGGACAGGGCCCGATACGCAGTATTTT
NA	TRBJ2-7	15	NA	TRBV7-2	CASSLSLAQSYEQYF	TGTGCCAGCAGCTTATCGCTAGCGCAGTCCTACGAGCAGTACTTC
TRBD2	TRBJ2-3	22	NA	TRBV4-2	CASSLCFPASGILLVCTDTQYF	TGTGCCAGCAGCCTCTGTTTCCCGGCTAGCGGGATACTACTGGTATGCACAGATACGCAGTATTTT
NA	TRBJ1-1	12	NA	TRBV30	CAWSVFGVEAFF	TGTGCCTGGAGTGTATTCGGGGTTGAAGCTTTCTTT
NA	TRBJ2-7	16	NA	TRBV14	CASSQRTAALSYEQYF	TGTGCCAGCAGCCAACGGACTGCTGCTCTATCCTACGAGCAGTACTTC
TRBD1	TRBJ2-7	16	NA	TRBV6-6	CASSTLGQGYHYEQYF	TGTGCCAGCAGTACCCTCGGACAGGGATACCACTACGAGCAGTACTTC
NA	TRBJ1-5	12	NA	TRBV28	CASPSPYQPQHF	TGTGCCAGCCCTTCTCCGTATCAGCCCCAGCATTTT
NA	TRBJ2-7	15	few	TRBV7-9	CASSTTWDTSYEQYF	TGTGCCAGCAGCACTACTTGGGACACCTCCTACGAGCAGTACTTC
NA	TRBJ1-1	14	NA	TRBV6-1	CASSFDRRNTEAFF	TGTGCCAGCAGTTTTGACAGGAGGAACACTGAAGCTTTCTTT
NA	TRBJ1-2	11	NA	TRBV7-9	CAWGGRYGYTF	TGTGCCTGGGGGGGCCGCTATGGCTACACCTTC
NA	TRBJ2-7	14	NA	TRBV7-2	CASRLGQSSYEQYF	TGTGCCAGCAGGCTTGGACAGAGCTCCTACGAGCAGTACTTC
NA	TRBJ1-5	14	NA	TRBV18	CASAGGMSNQPQHF	TGTGCCAGCGCAGGCGGGATGAGCAATCAGCCCCAGCATTTT
TRBD1	TRBJ2-5	14	NA	TRBV7-9	CASSYLTGGETQYF	TGTGCCAGCAGCTACCTGACAGGGGGAGAGACCCAGTACTTC
TRBD1	TRBJ1-1	15	NA	TRBV5-1	CASSLTPRTGSVAFF	TGCGCCAGCAGCCTAACTCCTCGGACAGGGTCCGTCGCTTTCTTT
NA	TRBJ2-2	15	NA	TRBV7-2	CASSKNRVQTGELFF	TGTGCCAGCAGCAAAAACCGGGTCCAAACCGGGGAGCTGTTTTTT
NA	TRBJ1-4	15	NA	TRBV18	CASSPRTATNEKLFF	TGTGCCAGCTCACCCAGGACAGCAACTAATGAAAAACTGTTTTTT
NA	TRBJ1-3	14	NA	TRBV5-1	CASTLGIPGNTIYF	TGCGCCAGCACCCTCGGGATCCCTGGAAACACCATATATTTT
TRBD1	TRBJ1-2	15	NA	TRBV27	CASASPGQGRHGYTF	TGTGCCAGCGCTTCTCCGGGACAGGGAAGGCATGGCTACACCTTC
TRBD1	TRBJ2-7	14	few	TRBV9	CASSKGQGRLEQYF	TGTGCCAGCAGTAAAGGACAGGGGAGGCTCGAGCAGTACTTC
NA	TRBJ2-7	14	NA	TRBV27	CASRPAEWGYEQYF	TGTGCCAGCAGACCAGCGGAGTGGGGCTACGAGCAGTACTTC
TRBD1	TRBJ2-1	15	NA	TRBV14	CASSRDRGSYNEQFF	TGTGCCAGCAGCCGGGACAGGGGGTCCTACAATGAGCAGTTCTTC
NA	TRBJ1-6	13	NA	TRBV29-1	CSVRTGSSSPLHF	TGCAGCGTTCGAACAGGGTCAAGCTCACCCCTCCACTTT
TRBD1	TRBJ2-1	13	NA	TRBV18	CASSPGQGGEQFF	TGTGCCAGCTCACCGGGACAGGGAGGCGAGCAGTTCTTC
NA	TRBJ2-1	15	few	TRBV18	CASSPASSSYNEQFF	TGTGCCAGCTCACCAGCTAGTTCGTCCTACAATGAGCAGTTCTTC
NA	TRBJ2-7	13	NA	TRBV19	CASSMENSYEQYF	TGTGCCAGTAGTATGGAGAACTCCTACGAGCAGTACTTC
TRBD2	TRBJ2-3	15	NA	TRBV5-1	CASSLGTSGIDTQYF	TGCGCCAGCAGCCTCGGGACTAGCGGGATTGATACGCAGTATTTT
NA	TRBJ2-7	16	NA	TRBV18	CASSPLLGASSYEQYF	TGTGCCAGCTCACCCCTCCTCGGAGCTAGCTCCTACGAGCAGTACTTC
NA	TRBJ1-3	15	once	TRBV28	CASSQGFLSGNTIYF	TGTGCCAGCAGTCAGGGGTTCCTCTCTGGAAACACCATATATTTT
TRBD2	TRBJ2-1	17	once	TRBV7-2	CASSLVGTSGGAHEQFF	TGTGCCAGCAGCTTAGTCGGGACTAGCGGGGGGGCCCATGAGCAGTTCTTC
TRBD1	TRBJ2-7	15	NA	TRBV10-1	CASSDPRTGSYEQYF	TGCGCCAGCAGCGACCCACGGACAGGATCCTACGAGCAGTACTTC
TRBD1	TRBJ2-1	15	few	TRBV7-8	CASSLGGQGGNEQFF	TGTGCCAGCAGCTTAGGTGGACAGGGAGGCAATGAGCAGTTCTTC
NA	TRBJ2-7	12	NA	TRBV28	CASSPGDYEQYF	TGTGCCAGCAGTCCCGGGGACTACGAGCAGTACTTC
NA	TRBJ2-1	14	NA	TRBV2	CASQDYPSYNEQFF	TGTGCCAGCCAAGACTATCCATCCTACAATGAGCAGTTCTTC
TRBD1	TRBJ1-2	15	once	TRBV7-2	CASSRGTGGLYGYTF	TGTGCCAGCAGCCGCGGGACAGGGGGCCTCTATGGCTACACCTTC
NA	TRBJ1-5	14	few	TRBV6-5	CASSYSYGNQPQHF	TGTGCCAGCAGTTACTCTTACGGTAATCAGCCCCAGCATTTT
NA	TRBJ1-6	16	NA	TRBV7-8	CASRSGGEGYNSPLHF	TGTGCCAGCAGGTCCGGGGGGGAGGGTTATAATTCACCCCTCCACTTT
TRBD2	TRBJ2-3	16	NA	TRBV5-1	CASSLRREGRTDTQYF	TGCGCCAGCAGCTTGAGGCGGGAGGGCCGAACAGATACGCAGTATTTT
TRBD2	TRBJ2-7	16	few	TRBV7-2	CASSFGGTSGSYEQYF	TGTGCCAGCAGCTTCGGAGGGACTAGCGGGAGCTACGAGCAGTACTTC
NA	TRBJ2-1	13	NA	TRBV11-2	CASSPRGRHEQFF	TGTGCCAGCAGCCCAAGAGGGCGGCATGAGCAGTTCTTC
NA	TRBJ2-3	12	NA	TRBV29-1	CSARQYTDTQYF	TGCAGCGCCCGACAGTACACAGATACGCAGTATTTT
TRBD2	TRBJ2-1	18	NA	TRBV5-4	CASSLWRLAGSAYNEQFF	TGTGCCAGCAGCTTGTGGAGACTAGCGGGGTCCGCCTACAATGAGCAGTTCTTC
NA	TRBJ1-5	16	few	TRBV6-6	CASSPTGGGSNQPQHF	TGTGCCAGCAGCCCGACCGGTGGCGGAAGCAATCAGCCCCAGCATTTT
TRBD2	TRBJ2-3	15	NA	TRBV5-5	CASSGERGRTDTQYF	TGTGCCAGCAGCGGTGAGCGGGGACGCACAGATACGCAGTATTTT
NA	TRBJ2-7	13	NA	TRBV18	CASSSIQGYEQYF	TGTGCCAGCTCAAGCATACAGGGTTACGAGCAGTACTTC
NA	TRBJ2-3	14	NA	TRBV7-2	CASSLDRGTDTQYF	TGTGCCAGCAGCTTAGACAGGGGCACAGATACGCAGTATTTT
TRBD1	TRBJ1-1	13	NA	TRBV13	CASSRTGATEAFF	TGTGCCAGCAGCCGAACAGGGGCAACTGAAGCTTTCTTT